Below, 15 T cell receptor beta chains from the same sample are listed, as sequenced in a study of tumor-infiltrating lymphocytes in primary liver carcinoma. A primer matching the constant region was used to make TCR beta cDNA from approximately 0.45 ug of total RNA. The TCR beta library was amplified through three nested multiplex PCR rounds in a modified ARM-PCR procedure. The first two PCR rounds used TRBV1-TRBV30 forward primers with a C-beta reverse primer, about 10 cycles each. Using its own MiXCR run on the multiplex PCR reads, TCRdb lists one record per CDR3 protein. The table includes 300,000 to 350,000 distinct CDR3 sequences, more than 55% detected once. They got blood RNA out of unsorted whole blood and also pulled out germline DNA. The sample comprised peripheral blood. The source is a woman under 40 with primary liver carcinoma and hepatitis B virus infection.

The chain employs TRBV4-1 and TRBJ1-1; no clear D. V was pared by 0 bases and J by 1 base, with 9 bases between. Germline assignment: CDR1 MGHRA and CDR2 YSYEKL. The CDR3 covers 15 residues. The CDR3 DNA sequence: TGCGCCAGCAGCCAAGACCCCGGGCCGAACACTGAAGCTTTCTTT. It translates to CASSQDPGPNTEAFF.

With respect to this clonotype: The germline gene is not matched at one end of the junction; a read error may be the cause. The chain is built from TRBV5-4 and TRBJ1-1; D perhaps matches TRBD1 (5 bases). Germline CDR1 and CDR2: SGHNT and YYREEE (reference sequence). This CDR3 contains 14 residues. The CDR3 loop is CASSPRGGVAEPFF. In DNA form, the CDR3 reads TGTGCCAGCAGCCCTAGGGGCGGGGTGGCTGAACCTTTCTTT.

V usage is TRBV12-3 or TRBV12-4 and J usage is TRBJ1-6; the D gene is possibly TRBD1 (6 bases). Trimming cost V 5 bases and J 4 bases, with 9 bases left between them. This CDR3 is 14 amino acids long. The CDR3 DNA sequence: TGTGCCAGCAGTCCTGGACAGTATAATTCACCCCTCCACTTT. This codes for CASSPGQYNSPLHF.

This chain links TRBV4-1 with TRBJ2-4, with D maybe TRBD1 (7 bases). V was shortened by 0 bases and J by 6 bases, with 21 bases between the two germline ends. Germline CDR1 and CDR2: MGHRA and YSYEKL. This CDR3 comprises 18 residues. CDR3 loop: CASSQESGAGGPVNIQYF. The CDR3 DNA follows: TGCGCCAGCAGCCAAGAATCCGGGGCAGGGGGGCCGGTAAACATTCAGTACTTC.

This clonotype was seen only a few times. It may be a read error: a sequence one base away is much more abundant. The rearrangement links TRBV11-2 to TRBJ2-7; D might be TRBD2 (6 bases). The germline CDR1 and CDR2 sequences are SGHAT and FQNNGV. The V end lost 1 base, the J end lost 2 bases, and 12 bases lay between the germline ends. The CDR3 loop spans 15 amino acids. The CDR3 loop reads CASSLVGGYAYEQYF. As DNA, the CDR3 is TGTGCCAGCAGCTTAGTTGGGGGGTACGCCTACGAGCAGTACTTC.

The table lists this clonotype with many counts. The gene calls are TRBV11-2 and TRBJ2-7, with unresolved D. Trimming stripped 5 bases from V and 0 bases from J, with 8 bases between. CDR1 is SGHAT and CDR2 is FQNNGV in the germline V gene. The CDR3 spans 13 residues. The CDR3 reads CASSPRSSYEQYF. CDR3 sequence (DNA): TGTGCCAGCAGCCCCAGGAGCTCCTACGAGCAGTACTTC.

With respect to this clonotype: One end of the junction is discordant with germline, which a read error may explain. The chain has TRBV11-2 and TRBJ2-1, with D perhaps TRBD2 (6 bases). Germline V gene sequence: CDR1 SGHAT, CDR2 FQNNGV. The CDR3 runs to 13 residues. CDR3 bases: TGTACCAGCAGCTTCGACGGGAGACATGAGCAGTTCTTC. Protein product: CTSSFDGRHEQFF.

About this clonotype itself: Likely a read error: the CDR3 ends without its conserved phenylalanine or tryptophan. This chain uses TRBV11-1 with TRBJ2-1; possible D gene TRBD2, 6 bases. Deletions cut 3 bases from V and 10 bases from J, with 13 bases between. This CDR3 contains 13 residues. Germline V gives CDR1 SGHAT, CDR2 FQDESV (reference sequence). CDR3 nucleotides: TGTGCCAGCAGCTTCTTAGGACGGGAGGAGCAGTTCCTC. This sequence encodes CASSFLGREEQFL.

The chain joins TRBV7-9 to TRBJ1-4; TRBD1 aligns across 8 bases. With 5 bases clipped from V and 3 bases from J, the junction kept 5 bases outside the gene matches. This CDR3 is built from 15 residues. Germline loops: CDR1 SEHNR, CDR2 FQNEAQ (reference sequence). The CDR3 spells CASSNTGGANEKLFF. CDR3 DNA sequence: TGTGCCAGCAGCAATACAGGGGGGGCTAATGAAAAACTGTTTTTT.

Of note for this clonotype: A single base separates this from a much larger clone, so it may be a read error. The chain links TRBV6-6 to TRBJ2-3; no reliable D call. Trimming removed 0 bases at V and 6 bases at J, with 7 bases between. CDR1 MNHNY and CDR2 SVGAGI come from the germline V gene (reference sequence). This CDR3 region has 13 residues. The CDR3 coding sequence is TGTGCCAGCAGTTACTCGACTGTGGATACGCAGTATTTT. The encoded protein is CASSYSTVDTQYF.

Regarding this clonotype: This is likely a read error, given that the CDR3 carries no conserved phenylalanine or tryptophan at its end. This sequence joins TRBV10-3 and TRBJ1-6; TRBD1 agrees at 7 bases. V lost 3 bases to trimming and J lost 5 bases; unmatched junction nucleotides: 4. This CDR3 contains 15 residues. Germline CDR1 reads ENHRY; CDR2 reads SYGVKD. CDR3 amino acids: CAISEGGQHNSPLHS. As DNA, the CDR3 is TGTGCCATCAGTGAAGGGGGACAGCATAATTCACCCCTCCACTCT.

V is TRBV11-2 and J is TRBJ2-5, with unresolved D. The CDR3 length is 15 residues. From germline, CDR1 is SGHAT and CDR2 FQNNGV. The V end was cut by 6 bases, the J end by 5 bases, with 19 bases between. The CDR3 region has the DNA TGTGCCAGCAGTTCCCCGGGCACAGTAACGGAGACCCAGTACTTC. This codes for CASSSPGTVTETQYF. The entire variable domain, with the rest obtained from reference TRBV11-2 and TRBJ2-5, is as follows: EAGVAQSPRYKIIEKRQSVAFWCNPISGHATLYWYQQILGQGPKLLIQFQNNGVVDDSQLPKDRFSAERLKGVDSTLKIQPAKLEDSAVYLCASSSPGTVTETQYFGPGTRLLVL.

The sample holds many counts of this clonotype. This chain connects TRBV11-2 to TRBJ2-3, with unresolved D. Germline V CDR1 and CDR2: SGHAT, FQNNGV. There are 13 residues in the CDR3. V lost 0 bases and J 10 bases, leaving 11 bases between the germline ends. Here the CDR3 reads CASSLEPPAAQYF. CDR3 nucleotide sequence: TGTGCCAGCAGCTTAGAGCCCCCGGCGGCGCAGTATTTT.

V is TRBV28 and J is TRBJ2-3; 9 positions match TRBD1. This CDR3 spans 15 amino acids. Germline CDR1 and CDR2: MDHEN and SYDVKM. Germline trimming cut 6 bases from V and 5 bases from J; bases unmatched to any gene: 9. The CDR3, as DNA: TGTGCCAGCAGACCCAACAGGGGGCGAGTAGATACGCAGTATTTT. Encoded protein: CASRPNRGRVDTQYF.

This clonotype was seen only once. This rearrangement joins TRBV4-3 to TRBJ1-1; TRBD1 is a possible D gene (6 bases). V lost 3 bases, J lost 4 bases, and 18 bases lay in between. The CDR3 loop spans 16 amino acids. CDR1 LGHNA and CDR2 YSLEER come from the germline V gene. The CDR3 protein is CASSHLAYRDGTEAFF. The CDR3 DNA follows: TGCGCCAGCAGCCATCTAGCTTACAGGGATGGCACTGAAGCTTTCTTT.